The rows below give T cell receptor beta chains drawn from one sample of a study of blood T cells in healthy people across ages. TCRdb re-called the 5' RACE reads with MiXCR, one entry per CDR3 protein. The data contain 550,000 to 600,000 distinct CDR3 sequences, roughly 29% of them singletons. Sequenced: blood. These receptors all come from a woman aged 70-85 years in good health. Both conserved end residues are part of each CDR3. A D gene is named only where the DNA matches it firmly. Expanded clones get a size class; other rows say once, few or many, or leave the size out.

clone_size: few; j_call: TRBJ1-2; v_call: TRBV7-3; d_call: TRBD1; cdr3_aa: CASSQDPGQRHSF; cdr3_nt: TGTGCCAGCAGCCAGGACCCGGGACAGAGGCATTCCTTC
clone_size: NA; j_call: TRBJ1-2; v_call: TRBV7-2; d_call: NA; cdr3_aa: CASSLGSTGVGYTF; cdr3_nt: TGTGCCAGCAGCTTAGGTTCCACGGGGGTCGGCTACACCTTC
clone_size: few; j_call: TRBJ2-7; v_call: TRBV6-2/TRBV6-3; d_call: NA; cdr3_aa: CASTDLQNSYEQYF; cdr3_nt: TGTGCCAGCACCGACCTACAGAATTCCTACGAGCAGTACTTC
clone_size: NA; j_call: TRBJ2-7; v_call: TRBV27; d_call: TRBD2; cdr3_aa: CASSFGTSRQYF; cdr3_nt: TGTGCCAGCAGTTTCGGGACTAGCCGACAGTACTTC
clone_size: few; j_call: TRBJ1-2; v_call: TRBV29-1; d_call: NA; cdr3_aa: CSVEEVYGYTF; cdr3_nt: TGCAGCGTTGAAGAGGTCTATGGCTACACCTTC
clone_size: few; j_call: TRBJ2-4; v_call: TRBV20-1; d_call: NA; cdr3_aa: CSARTGTTGNIQYF; cdr3_nt: TGCAGTGCTAGGACCGGGACGACGGGAAACATTCAGTACTTC
clone_size: few; j_call: TRBJ2-5; v_call: TRBV7-6; d_call: NA; cdr3_aa: CASSLALYQETQYF; cdr3_nt: TGTGCCAGCAGCTTAGCACTGTACCAAGAGACCCAGTACTTC
clone_size: few; j_call: TRBJ1-2; v_call: TRBV20-1; d_call: NA; cdr3_aa: CSATSIGGARIGYTF; cdr3_nt: TGCAGTGCTACATCGATAGGGGGGGCTCGGATAGGGTACACCTTC
clone_size: NA; j_call: TRBJ1-5; v_call: TRBV12-3/TRBV12-4; d_call: NA; cdr3_aa: CASSPGWTVQPQHF; cdr3_nt: TGTGCCAGCAGTCCCGGCTGGACGGTTCAGCCCCAGCATTTT
clone_size: once; j_call: TRBJ1-1; v_call: TRBV7-9; d_call: TRBD1; cdr3_aa: CASTNYRGEVNTEAFF; cdr3_nt: TGTGCCAGCACCAACTACAGGGGTGAGGTGAACACTGAAGCTTTCTTT
clone_size: NA; j_call: TRBJ1-4; v_call: TRBV20-1; d_call: NA; cdr3_aa: CSASIGGGREKLFF; cdr3_nt: TGCAGTGCTTCCATTGGGGGGGGAAGAGAAAAACTGTTTTTT
clone_size: many; j_call: TRBJ2-1; v_call: TRBV7-9; d_call: NA; cdr3_aa: CASSLVGVLYNEQFF; cdr3_nt: TGTGCCAGCAGCTTAGTAGGGGTCTTGTACAATGAGCAGTTCTTC
clone_size: few; j_call: TRBJ1-6; v_call: TRBV10-3; d_call: TRBD1; cdr3_aa: CAISQGARNSPLHF; cdr3_nt: TGTGCCATCAGTCAGGGGGCGCGTAATTCACCCCTCCACTTT
clone_size: many; j_call: TRBJ2-4; v_call: TRBV20-1; d_call: TRBD1; cdr3_aa: CSANLLTGTKNIQYF; cdr3_nt: TGCAGTGCTAATCTCCTGACAGGGACCAAAAACATTCAGTACTTC
clone_size: few; j_call: TRBJ2-3; v_call: TRBV3-1; d_call: NA; cdr3_aa: CASLPRGTDTQYF; cdr3_nt: TGTGCCAGCCTTCCCCGGGGTACTGATACGCAGTATTTT
clone_size: NA; j_call: TRBJ1-1; v_call: TRBV27; d_call: NA; cdr3_aa: CASSSNLNTEAFF; cdr3_nt: TGTGCCAGCAGTTCCAACCTGAACACTGAAGCTTTCTTT
clone_size: NA; j_call: TRBJ1-5; v_call: TRBV6-6; d_call: NA; cdr3_aa: CASRMEQGLQPQHF; cdr3_nt: TGTGCCAGCAGGATGGAACAGGGCCTACAGCCCCAGCATTTT
clone_size: NA; j_call: TRBJ1-3; v_call: TRBV7-2; d_call: TRBD1; cdr3_aa: CASSQQGVGISGNTIYF; cdr3_nt: TGTGCCAGCAGCCAGCAGGGGGTTGGGATCTCTGGAAACACCATATATTTT
clone_size: NA; j_call: TRBJ2-7; v_call: TRBV4-1; d_call: NA; cdr3_aa: CASSLVNSDPIYEQYF; cdr3_nt: TGCGCCAGCAGCCTCGTCAACAGCGATCCAATCTACGAGCAGTACTTC
clone_size: few; j_call: TRBJ1-2; v_call: TRBV20-1; d_call: NA; cdr3_aa: CSASDKDYGYTF; cdr3_nt: TGCAGTGCTAGCGACAAGGACTATGGCTACACCTTC
clone_size: few; j_call: TRBJ2-2; v_call: TRBV9; d_call: TRBD1; cdr3_aa: CASSAGTGSTGELFF; cdr3_nt: TGTGCCAGCAGCGCCGGGACAGGGAGCACCGGGGAGCTGTTTTTT
clone_size: NA; j_call: TRBJ2-3; v_call: TRBV25-1; d_call: NA; cdr3_aa: CASSEYMGGSTDTQYF; cdr3_nt: TGTGCCAGCAGTGAATATATGGGGGGAAGCACAGATACGCAGTATTTT
clone_size: few; j_call: TRBJ2-1; v_call: TRBV4-3; d_call: NA; cdr3_aa: CASSQVGGALSSYNERFF; cdr3_nt: TGCGCCAGCAGCCAAGTTGGGGGGGCCTTGAGCTCCTACAATGAGCGGTTCTTC
clone_size: NA; j_call: TRBJ1-1; v_call: TRBV7-2; d_call: NA; cdr3_aa: CASSLGGPQDAFF; cdr3_nt: TGTGCCAGCAGCTTAGGGGGCCCCCAGGACGCTTTCTTT
clone_size: many; j_call: TRBJ2-7; v_call: TRBV5-1; d_call: TRBD1; cdr3_aa: CASSSGTGPLNEQYF; cdr3_nt: TGCGCCAGCAGCTCCGGGACAGGCCCCCTTAACGAGCAGTACTTC
clone_size: few; j_call: TRBJ2-5; v_call: TRBV27; d_call: TRBD2; cdr3_aa: CASSLSASGGKTQYF; cdr3_nt: TGTGCCAGCAGTTTATCCGCTAGCGGGGGAAAGACCCAGTACTTC
clone_size: NA; j_call: TRBJ2-7; v_call: TRBV6-2/TRBV6-3; d_call: TRBD2; cdr3_aa: CATKLAGGSYEQYF; cdr3_nt: TGTGCCACCAAACTAGCGGGGGGCTCCTACGAGCAGTACTTC
clone_size: many; j_call: TRBJ2-5; v_call: TRBV5-1; d_call: NA; cdr3_aa: CASSPLPGETQYF; cdr3_nt: TGCGCCAGCAGCCCTCTACCCGGAGAGACCCAGTACTTC
clone_size: many; j_call: TRBJ2-6; v_call: TRBV6-2/TRBV6-3; d_call: NA; cdr3_aa: CASSSGGSGANVLTF; cdr3_nt: TGTGCCAGCAGTTCCGGGGGCTCTGGGGCCAACGTCCTGACTTTC
clone_size: few; j_call: TRBJ2-3; v_call: TRBV10-3; d_call: NA; cdr3_aa: CAISDSSLGTDTQYF; cdr3_nt: TGTGCCATCAGTGACAGCTCTCTGGGCACAGATACGCAGTATTTT
clone_size: NA; j_call: TRBJ2-7; v_call: TRBV5-1; d_call: NA; cdr3_aa: CASSSPGKGGQYF; cdr3_nt: TGCGCCAGCAGCTCCCCAGGAAAAGGGGGGCAGTACTTC
clone_size: NA; j_call: TRBJ2-1; v_call: TRBV18; d_call: NA; cdr3_aa: CASSRGYNEQFF; cdr3_nt: TGTGCCAGCTCAAGGGGGTACAATGAGCAGTTCTTC
clone_size: NA; j_call: TRBJ2-1; v_call: TRBV6-5; d_call: NA; cdr3_aa: CASSYGGHSYNEQFF; cdr3_nt: TGTGCCAGCAGTTACGGGGGGCACTCCTACAATGAGCAGTTCTTC
clone_size: few; j_call: TRBJ1-5; v_call: TRBV6-2/TRBV6-3; d_call: NA; cdr3_aa: CASTSDSNQPQHF; cdr3_nt: TGTGCCAGCACGAGTGATAGCAATCAGCCCCAGCATTTT
clone_size: NA; j_call: TRBJ1-5; v_call: TRBV5-1; d_call: TRBD1; cdr3_aa: CASSLEGGVYQPQHF; cdr3_nt: TGCGCCAGCAGCTTGGAAGGGGGCGTTTATCAGCCCCAGCATTTT
clone_size: many; j_call: TRBJ2-7; v_call: TRBV29-1; d_call: TRBD1; cdr3_aa: CSVPADRGYEQYF; cdr3_nt: TGCAGCGTGCCTGCAGACAGGGGGTACGAGCAGTACTTC
clone_size: few; j_call: TRBJ1-3; v_call: TRBV2; d_call: NA; cdr3_aa: CASSVPGSGNTIYF; cdr3_nt: TGTGCCAGCAGTGTTCCAGGCTCTGGAAACACCATATATTTT
clone_size: NA; j_call: TRBJ1-3; v_call: TRBV20-1; d_call: NA; cdr3_aa: CSAFPGLRGNTIYF; cdr3_nt: TGCAGTGCCTTTCCAGGACTGAGGGGAAACACCATATATTTT
clone_size: few; j_call: TRBJ2-1; v_call: TRBV6-2/TRBV6-3; d_call: NA; cdr3_aa: CASSYEGGHSYNEQFF; cdr3_nt: TGTGCCAGCAGTTACGAGGGCGGACATTCCTACAATGAGCAGTTCTTC
clone_size: NA; j_call: TRBJ2-4; v_call: TRBV29-1; d_call: NA; cdr3_aa: CSVHESGDIQYF; cdr3_nt: TGCAGCGTTCACGAGAGTGGGGACATTCAGTACTTC
clone_size: NA; j_call: TRBJ1-2; v_call: TRBV6-5; d_call: NA; cdr3_aa: CASSYSQGIGGYTF; cdr3_nt: TGTGCCAGCAGTTACTCCCAGGGGATCGGCGGCTACACCTTC
clone_size: NA; j_call: TRBJ2-3; v_call: TRBV20-1; d_call: NA; cdr3_aa: CSARHEGVGLRGDTQYF; cdr3_nt: TGCAGTGCTAGGCATGAGGGAGTTGGACTTCGCGGAGATACGCAGTATTTT
clone_size: NA; j_call: TRBJ2-3; v_call: TRBV12-3/TRBV12-4; d_call: TRBD1; cdr3_aa: CASSPDRGHTDTQYF; cdr3_nt: TGTGCCAGCAGTCCAGACAGGGGGCATACAGATACGCAGTATTTT
clone_size: NA; j_call: TRBJ1-4; v_call: TRBV13; d_call: NA; cdr3_aa: CASRVWNGEKLFF; cdr3_nt: TGTGCCAGCAGGGTATGGAATGGTGAAAAACTGTTTTTT
clone_size: NA; j_call: TRBJ2-3; v_call: TRBV5-1; d_call: NA; cdr3_aa: CASRSSGVHTDTQYF; cdr3_nt: TGCGCCAGCAGGAGTAGCGGAGTTCACACAGATACGCAGTATTTT
clone_size: NA; j_call: TRBJ1-3; v_call: TRBV12-3/TRBV12-4; d_call: NA; cdr3_aa: CASSLEQGPTGNTIYF; cdr3_nt: TGTGCCAGCAGTTTAGAACAGGGTCCAACTGGAAACACCATATATTTT
clone_size: NA; j_call: TRBJ1-2; v_call: TRBV6-5; d_call: NA; cdr3_aa: CASSYSRGEAGYTF; cdr3_nt: TGTGCCAGCAGTTACTCGAGGGGGGAGGCTGGCTACACCTTC
clone_size: NA; j_call: TRBJ2-7; v_call: TRBV5-1; d_call: NA; cdr3_aa: CASRQGQEGEQYF; cdr3_nt: TGCGCCAGCAGACAAGGACAGGAGGGCGAGCAGTACTTC
clone_size: NA; j_call: TRBJ1-4; v_call: TRBV20-1; d_call: NA; cdr3_aa: CSARVTGTRDEKLFF; cdr3_nt: TGCAGTGCTAGAGTCACCGGGACCAGAGATGAAAAACTGTTTTTT
clone_size: NA; j_call: TRBJ1-5; v_call: TRBV5-6; d_call: NA; cdr3_aa: CASSLWVQFNQPQHF; cdr3_nt: TGTGCCAGCAGCTTGTGGGTACAGTTCAATCAGCCCCAGCATTTT
clone_size: few; j_call: TRBJ1-5; v_call: TRBV20-1; d_call: NA; cdr3_aa: CSARDQGGSNQPQHF; cdr3_nt: TGCAGTGCTAGAGATCAAGGAGGGTCAAATCAGCCCCAGCATTTT
clone_size: NA; j_call: TRBJ1-4; v_call: TRBV7-9; d_call: NA; cdr3_aa: CASSGQGTNEKLFF; cdr3_nt: TGTGCCAGCAGCGGGCAGGGAACTAATGAAAAACTGTTTTTT
clone_size: NA; j_call: TRBJ2-1; v_call: TRBV7-2; d_call: NA; cdr3_aa: CASSLRRGDRNNEQFF; cdr3_nt: TGTGCCAGCAGCTTAAGGCGCGGGGACCGCAACAATGAGCAGTTCTTC